The clone carrying this TCR beta chain appeared many times. Its antigen remains unknown. The source of the sample is a study of breast tumors, draining lymph nodes, adjacent tissues. Breast cancer patients provided tissue from their axillary draining lymph nodes. General study points: Tumor TCR diversity was below lymph nodes but above nontumor tissue. Tumor and nontumor repertoires were significantly more similar in luminal-like than in basal-like breast cancer. Data only fit, rather than demonstrated, lymph node origin of most tumor T cells.

Each CDR3 protein gets one entry after TCRdb re-called the multiplex PCR reads with MiXCR. The sample holds more than 200,000 distinct CDR3 sequences, 32% seen once. There are 14 residues in the CDR3. V was clipped by 4 bases and J by 5 bases; unmatched bases: 8. Per the germline V gene, CDR1 is SGHRS and CDR2 is YFSETQ. The sample comprised axillary lymph node tissue. The genes are TRBV5-1 and TRBJ2-7; 8 positions agree with TRBD2. The clonotype comes from a female donor with breast cancer. Some clones in this sample may be carry-over from other donors' samples. The CDR3 DNA sequence: TGCGCCAGCAGCCCCAGCGGGAGTAACAACGAGCAGTACTTC. Encoded protein: CASSPSGSNNEQYF.